This T cell receptor beta chain was retrieved from a study of cytomegalovirus exposure and HLA in healthy donors. About the research overall: An analysis done earlier identified roughly 120 million unique TCR beta sequences from about 179 million T cells. Points from the study as a whole: The authors excluded some V segments, including TRBV6-2 and TRBV6-3, as indistinguishable. Accurate prediction of most subjects' HLA-A and HLA-B alleles from TCR beta sequences was reported. The authors later linked a missense DCLRE1C variant to TCR beta V- and J-gene trimming.

Trimming shortened V by 0 bases and J by 9 bases, and 12 bases separated the two germline ends. The CDR3 has 13 residues. Germline loops: CDR1 SGHRS, CDR2 YFSETQ. Regarding this clone: Its antigen is not known.

A multiplex PCR was run with 60 Vbeta primers and 13 Jbeta primers. The assay was immunoSEQ multiplex PCR, and TCRdb's table has in-frame clones only and misses some. In the table there are 150,000 to 200,000 clones, roughly 70% of which are singletons. The chain recombines TRBV5-1 with TRBJ1-1, with D maybe TRBD1 (6 bases). This sequence originates from a woman between 45 and 65 years old in good health and CMV-seropositive. Sequencing was carried out using PBMCs. The DNA for the CDR3 is TGCGCCAGCAGCTTGGCGGACAGATCCCAAGCTTTCTTT. This encodes CASSLADRSQAFF.